Given below is one T cell receptor (beta chain) in context. In the original processing: Estimates of nucleated cell counts were drawn from the amplification of reference gene primers. Assay: immunoSEQ multiplex PCR; the TCRdb copy retains only in-frame clones and omits some. That table supplies the V and J calls and clone size; D and trimming were determined from the DNA. The sample has around 300,000 clones, roughly four fifths seen once; the top ten hold over 8.5%. This record belongs to a study of blood T cell repertoires in COVID-19. As for the study in general: Sources were T cells, B-cell-depleted T cells, or PBMCs; the material itself was cDNA or gDNA.

Germline-derived CDR1 and CDR2 are MNHEY and SMNVEV (reference sequence). Trimming took 6 bases from V and 8 from J, leaving 17 bases between them. This CDR3 comprises 14 residues. The source of this sequence is a woman aged 45 to 65 who had recovered from COVID-19. The J gene is TRBJ2-1, the V gene TRBV27; possible D gene TRBD2, 5 bases. The sequenced material came from peripheral blood. CDR3 amino acids: CASRSSARGDEQFF. The CDR3 region has the DNA TGTGCCAGCAGGTCCTCGGCCCGGGGTGATGAGCAGTTCTTC.